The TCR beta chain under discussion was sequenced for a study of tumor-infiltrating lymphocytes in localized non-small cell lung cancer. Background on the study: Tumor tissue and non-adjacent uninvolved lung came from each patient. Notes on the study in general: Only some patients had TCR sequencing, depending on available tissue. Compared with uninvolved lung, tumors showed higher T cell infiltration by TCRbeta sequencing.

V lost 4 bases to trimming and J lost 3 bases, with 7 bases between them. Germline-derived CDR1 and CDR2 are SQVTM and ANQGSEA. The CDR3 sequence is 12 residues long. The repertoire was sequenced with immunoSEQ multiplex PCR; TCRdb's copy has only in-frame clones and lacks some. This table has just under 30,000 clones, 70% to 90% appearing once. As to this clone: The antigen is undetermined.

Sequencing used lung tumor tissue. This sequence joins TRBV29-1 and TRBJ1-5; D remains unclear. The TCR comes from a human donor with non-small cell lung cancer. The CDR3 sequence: CSVGADNQPQHF. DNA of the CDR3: TGCAGCGTTGGGGCAGACAATCAGCCCCAGCATTTT.